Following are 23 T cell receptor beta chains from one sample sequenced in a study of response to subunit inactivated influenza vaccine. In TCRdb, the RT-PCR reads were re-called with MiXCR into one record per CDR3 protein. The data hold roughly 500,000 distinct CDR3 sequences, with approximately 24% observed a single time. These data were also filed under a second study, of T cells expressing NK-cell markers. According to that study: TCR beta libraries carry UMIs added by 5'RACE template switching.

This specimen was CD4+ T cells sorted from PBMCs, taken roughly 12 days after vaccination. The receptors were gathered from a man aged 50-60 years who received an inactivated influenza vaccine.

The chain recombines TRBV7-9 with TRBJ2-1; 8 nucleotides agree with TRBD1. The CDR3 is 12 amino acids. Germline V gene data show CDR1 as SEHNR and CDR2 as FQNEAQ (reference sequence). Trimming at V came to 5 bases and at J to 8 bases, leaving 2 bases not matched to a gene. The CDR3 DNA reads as TGTGCCAGCAGCAAACAGGGGGATGAGCAGTTCTTC. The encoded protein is CASSKQGDEQFF.

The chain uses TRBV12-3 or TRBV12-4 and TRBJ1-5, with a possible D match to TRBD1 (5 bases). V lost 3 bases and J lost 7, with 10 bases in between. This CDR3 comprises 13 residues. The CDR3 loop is CASSLGGRQPQHF. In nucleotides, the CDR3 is TGTGCCAGCAGTTTGGGGGGAAGGCAGCCCCAGCATTTT.

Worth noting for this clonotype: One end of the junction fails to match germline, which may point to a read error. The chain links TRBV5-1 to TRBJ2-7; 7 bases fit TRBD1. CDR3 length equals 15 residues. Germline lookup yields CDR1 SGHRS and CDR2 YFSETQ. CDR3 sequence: CASGLDPQTGSEQYF. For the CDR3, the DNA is TGCGCCAGCGGCTTGGACCCTCAGACAGGGTCCGAGCAGTACTTC.

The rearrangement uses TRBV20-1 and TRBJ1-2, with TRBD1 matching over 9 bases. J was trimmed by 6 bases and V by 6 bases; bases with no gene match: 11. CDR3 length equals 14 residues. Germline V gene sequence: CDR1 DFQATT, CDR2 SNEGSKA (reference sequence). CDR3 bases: TGCAGTGCCGACGGAAGGACAGGGGAGGATGGCTACACCTTC. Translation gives CSADGRTGEDGYTF.

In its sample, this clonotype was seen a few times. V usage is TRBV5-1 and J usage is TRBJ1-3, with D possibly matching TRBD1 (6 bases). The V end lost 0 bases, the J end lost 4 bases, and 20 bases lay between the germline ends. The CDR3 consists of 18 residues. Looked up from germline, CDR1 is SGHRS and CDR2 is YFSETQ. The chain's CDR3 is CASSLDPGVRGAGNTIYF. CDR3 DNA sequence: TGCGCCAGCAGCTTGGATCCCGGTGTCAGGGGAGCGGGAAACACCATATATTTT.

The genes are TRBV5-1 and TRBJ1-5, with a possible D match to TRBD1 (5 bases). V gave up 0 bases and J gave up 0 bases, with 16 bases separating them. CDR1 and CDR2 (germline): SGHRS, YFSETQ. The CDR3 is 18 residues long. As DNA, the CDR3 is TGCGCCAGCAGCTTGGAAGTGGTTGGGACCGTTAGCAATCAGCCCCAGCATTTT. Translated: CASSLEVVGTVSNQPQHF.

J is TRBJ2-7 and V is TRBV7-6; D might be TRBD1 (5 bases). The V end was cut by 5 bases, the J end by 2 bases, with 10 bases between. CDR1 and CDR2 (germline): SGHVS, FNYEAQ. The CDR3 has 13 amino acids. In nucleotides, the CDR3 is TGTGCCAGCAGCCAGAGGACAACCTACGAGCAGTACTTC. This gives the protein CASSQRTTYEQYF.

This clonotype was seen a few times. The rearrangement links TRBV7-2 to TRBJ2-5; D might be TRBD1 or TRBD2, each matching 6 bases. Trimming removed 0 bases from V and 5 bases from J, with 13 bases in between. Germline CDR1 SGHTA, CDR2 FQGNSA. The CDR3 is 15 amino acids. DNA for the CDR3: TGTGCCAGCAGCTTAGCGGGGGGCAGGAGGGAGACCCAGTACTTC. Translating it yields CASSLAGGRRETQYF.

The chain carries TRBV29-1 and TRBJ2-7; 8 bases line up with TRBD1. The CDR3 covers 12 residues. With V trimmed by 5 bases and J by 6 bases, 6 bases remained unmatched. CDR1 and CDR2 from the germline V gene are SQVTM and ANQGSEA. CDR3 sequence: CSVSPDRAEQYF. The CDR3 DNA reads TGCAGCGTTTCACCGGACAGGGCCGAGCAGTACTTC.

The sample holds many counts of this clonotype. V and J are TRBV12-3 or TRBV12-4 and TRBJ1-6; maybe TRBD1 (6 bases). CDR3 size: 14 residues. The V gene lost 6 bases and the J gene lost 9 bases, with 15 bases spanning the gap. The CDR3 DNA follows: TGTGCCAGCAGGGGAGGGGGTGTTAGTTCACCCCTCCACTTT. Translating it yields CASRGGGVSSPLHF.

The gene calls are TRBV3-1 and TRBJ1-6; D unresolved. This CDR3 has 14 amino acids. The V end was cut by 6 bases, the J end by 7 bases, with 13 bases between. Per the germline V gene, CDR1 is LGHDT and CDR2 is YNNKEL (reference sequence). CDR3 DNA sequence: TGTGCCAGCAGTCCTAGTTGGGAGAATTCACCCCTCCACTTT. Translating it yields CASSPSWENSPLHF.

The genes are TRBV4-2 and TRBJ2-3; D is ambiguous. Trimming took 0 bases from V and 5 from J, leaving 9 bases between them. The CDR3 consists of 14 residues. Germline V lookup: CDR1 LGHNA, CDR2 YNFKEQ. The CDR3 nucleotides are TGTGCCAGCAGCCAAGAGCCGCCGTTAGATACGCAGTATTTT. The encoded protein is CASSQEPPLDTQYF.

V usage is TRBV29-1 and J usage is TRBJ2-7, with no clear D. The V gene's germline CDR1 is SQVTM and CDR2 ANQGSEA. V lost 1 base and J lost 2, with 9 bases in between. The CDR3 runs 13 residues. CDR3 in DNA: TGCAGCGTTGAAGGTCCCGGAACCTACGAGCAGTACTTC. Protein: CSVEGPGTYEQYF.

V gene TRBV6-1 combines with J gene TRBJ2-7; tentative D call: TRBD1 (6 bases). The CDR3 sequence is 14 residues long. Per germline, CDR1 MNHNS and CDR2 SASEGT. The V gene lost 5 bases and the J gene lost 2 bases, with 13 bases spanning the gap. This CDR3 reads CASSRTGQPYEQYF. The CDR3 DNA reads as TGTGCCAGCAGTAGAACAGGACAGCCCTACGAGCAGTACTTC.

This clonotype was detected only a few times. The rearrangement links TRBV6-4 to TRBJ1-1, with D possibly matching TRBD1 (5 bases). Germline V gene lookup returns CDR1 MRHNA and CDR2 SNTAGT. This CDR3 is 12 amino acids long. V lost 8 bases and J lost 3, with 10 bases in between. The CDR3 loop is CASEGRYTEAFF. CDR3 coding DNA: TGTGCCAGCGAGGGGAGGTACACTGAAGCTTTCTTT.

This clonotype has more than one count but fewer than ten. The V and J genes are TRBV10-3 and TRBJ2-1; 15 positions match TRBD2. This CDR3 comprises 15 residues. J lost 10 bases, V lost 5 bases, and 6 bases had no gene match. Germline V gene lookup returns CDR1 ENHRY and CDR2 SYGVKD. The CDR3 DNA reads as TGTGCCATCAGTAGGACTAGCGGGGGGGCCGGGGAGCAGTTCTTC. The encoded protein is CAISRTSGGAGEQFF.

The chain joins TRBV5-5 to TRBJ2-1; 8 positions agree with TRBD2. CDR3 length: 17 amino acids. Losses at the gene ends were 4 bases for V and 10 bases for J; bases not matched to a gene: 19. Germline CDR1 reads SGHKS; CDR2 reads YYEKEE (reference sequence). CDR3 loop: CASSPRGGGRPRGEQFF. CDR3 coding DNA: TGTGCCAGCAGCCCTCGGGGGGGGGGACGGCCCAGAGGGGAGCAGTTCTTC. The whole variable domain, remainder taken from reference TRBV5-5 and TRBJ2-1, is DAGVTQSPTHLIKTRGQQVTLRCSPISGHKSVSWYQQVLGQGPQFIFQYYEKEERGRGNFPDRFSARQFPNYSSELNVNALLLGDSALYLCASSPRGGGRPRGEQFFGPGTRLTVL.

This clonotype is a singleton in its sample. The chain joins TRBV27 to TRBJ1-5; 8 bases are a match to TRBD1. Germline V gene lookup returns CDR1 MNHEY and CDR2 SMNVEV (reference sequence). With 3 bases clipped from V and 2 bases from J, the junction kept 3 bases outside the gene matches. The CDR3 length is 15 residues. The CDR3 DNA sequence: TGTGCCAGCAGTTTGTCGACAGGGGGCAATCAGCCCCAGCATTTT. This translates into CASSLSTGGNQPQHF.

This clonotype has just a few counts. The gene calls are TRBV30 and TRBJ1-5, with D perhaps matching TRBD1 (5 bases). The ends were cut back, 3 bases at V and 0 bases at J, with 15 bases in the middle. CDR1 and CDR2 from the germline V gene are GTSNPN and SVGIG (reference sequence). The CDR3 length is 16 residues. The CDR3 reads CAWSRKGRRSNQPQHF. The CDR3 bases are TGTGCCTGGAGCCGAAAGGGGAGACGTAGCAATCAGCCCCAGCATTTT.

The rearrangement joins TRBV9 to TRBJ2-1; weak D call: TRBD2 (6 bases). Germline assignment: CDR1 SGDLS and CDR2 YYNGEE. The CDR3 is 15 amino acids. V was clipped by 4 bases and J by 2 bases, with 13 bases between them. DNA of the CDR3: TGTGCCAGCAGCCTAGGGACTCTCCCCTACAATGAGCAGTTCTTC. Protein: CASSLGTLPYNEQFF.

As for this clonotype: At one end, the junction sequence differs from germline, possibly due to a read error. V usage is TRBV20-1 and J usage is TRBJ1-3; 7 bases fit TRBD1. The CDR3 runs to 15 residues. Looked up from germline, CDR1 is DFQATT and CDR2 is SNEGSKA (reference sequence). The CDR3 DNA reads TGCAGTGCCAGAGGGGACAGCAGTCATGGAAACACCATATATTTT. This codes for CSARGDSSHGNTIYF.

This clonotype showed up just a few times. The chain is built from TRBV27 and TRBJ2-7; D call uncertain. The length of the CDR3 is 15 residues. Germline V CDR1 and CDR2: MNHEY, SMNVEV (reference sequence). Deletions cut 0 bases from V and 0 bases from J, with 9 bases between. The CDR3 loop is CASSLSAYNSYEQYF. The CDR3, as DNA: TGTGCCAGCAGTTTATCGGCCTATAACTCCTACGAGCAGTACTTC.

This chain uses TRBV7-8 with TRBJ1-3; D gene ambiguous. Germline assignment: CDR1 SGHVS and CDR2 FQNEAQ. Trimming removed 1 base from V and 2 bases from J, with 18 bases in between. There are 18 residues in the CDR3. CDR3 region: CASSLVLFRGGAGNTIYF. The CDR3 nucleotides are TGTGCCAGCAGCTTAGTGCTTTTTCGTGGCGGTGCTGGAAACACCATATATTTT.